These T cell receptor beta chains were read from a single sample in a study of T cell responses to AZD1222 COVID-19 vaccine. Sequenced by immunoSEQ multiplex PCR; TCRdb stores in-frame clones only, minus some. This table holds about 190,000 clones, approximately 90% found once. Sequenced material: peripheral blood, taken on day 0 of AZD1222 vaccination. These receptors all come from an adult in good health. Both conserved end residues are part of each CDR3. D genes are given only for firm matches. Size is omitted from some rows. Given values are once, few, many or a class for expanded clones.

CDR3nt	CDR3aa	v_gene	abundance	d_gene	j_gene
TGTGCCAGCAGCTTTCGTGGGCGCCCAGAGACCCAGTACTTC	CASSFRGRPETQYF	TRBV11-2	-	-	TRBJ2-5
TGTGCCAGCAGCTTTCTGATGCCTACCTACAATGAGCAGTTCTTC	CASSFLMPTYNEQFF	TRBV28	once	-	TRBJ2-1
TGTGCCACCAGCAGAGGGGTTAGCGGGGGGGCACTAGAGACCCAGTACTTC	CATSRGVSGGALETQYF	TRBV15	-	TRBD2	TRBJ2-5
TGTGCCAGCAGTGCAAGGATTGGGATGAACACTGAAGCTTTCTTT	CASSARIGMNTEAFF	TRBV2	once	-	TRBJ1-1
TGTGCCAGTAGTAAAGGGGCAGCAACCTACGAGCAGTACTTC	CASSKGAATYEQYF	TRBV19	-	-	TRBJ2-7
TGTGCCAGTAGTAGCGGGACAGCGCCTTGGTCCCTCCACTTT	CASSSGTAPWSLHF	TRBV19	-	TRBD1	TRBJ1-6
TGTGCCAGCAGCTTGGGGACAGGGGGGACCGGCGCCCAGTACTTC	CASSLGTGGTGAQYF	TRBV5-6	-	TRBD1	TRBJ2-5
TGCGCCAGCAGCTTGGGGTTTCCCCAGGGCTGGGCTGAGCAGTTCTTC	CASSLGFPQGWAEQFF	TRBV5-1	-	-	TRBJ2-1
TGCGCCAGCAGCCAGGTAGCAGGGGGCTATGGCTACACCTTC	CASSQVAGGYGYTF	TRBV4-3	-	TRBD1	TRBJ1-2
TGTGCCAGCAGCCCCTACGCCGGAGCTCAAGAGACCCAGTACTTC	CASSPYAGAQETQYF	TRBV11-3	-	-	TRBJ2-5
TGTGCCAGCAGCTTAGGACTCGGACTAGCCGGCGGGGAGCTGTTTTTT	CASSLGLGLAGGELFF	TRBV11-2	-	TRBD2	TRBJ2-2
TGTGCCAGTAGTACCCTTGGAAGCAATCAGCCCCAGCATTTT	CASSTLGSNQPQHF	TRBV19	-	-	TRBJ1-5
TGTGCCAGCTCACCAATCCAGAGTAACACCGGGGAGCTGTTTTTT	CASSPIQSNTGELFF	TRBV18	-	-	TRBJ2-2
TGTGCCACCACGGATCTCAACTATGGCTACACCTTC	CATTDLNYGYTF	TRBV10-3	-	-	TRBJ1-2
TGTGCCAGCAGCTTATCCCAGGGGGCGCGTCCCTACGAGCAGTACTTC	CASSLSQGARPYEQYF	TRBV7-9	-	TRBD1	TRBJ2-7
TGTGCCAGCTCACCACCGTCCTACAATGAGCAGTTCTTC	CASSPPSYNEQFF	TRBV18	-	-	TRBJ2-1
TGTGCCAGCAGCCCCCCCCAGGCCGGGGAGCTGTTTTTT	CASSPPQAGELFF	TRBV3-1/TRBV3-2	-	-	TRBJ2-2
TGTGCCAGCAGCTTAGGTAGCGGGTTCACAGATACGCAGTATTTT	CASSLGSGFTDTQYF	TRBV5-6	-	TRBD2	TRBJ2-3
TGTGCCAGCAGCGTGGACAGGGTAGGGGCTGAAGCTTTCTTT	CASSVDRVGAEAFF	TRBV13	-	TRBD1	TRBJ1-1
TGTGCCAGCAGTTTGAATCTGAACACTGAAGCTTTCTTT	CASSLNLNTEAFF	TRBV27	once	-	TRBJ1-1
TGTGCCAGCAGTTTAAGGTCTAGCGCCGGCAATGAGCAGTTCTTC	CASSLRSSAGNEQFF	TRBV27	-	-	TRBJ2-1
TGTGCCAGCAGCCCAGGTCGGGGCGGTGACACCGGGGAGCTGTTTTTT	CASSPGRGGDTGELFF	TRBV7-9	-	-	TRBJ2-2
TGTGCCAGCAGCTTCGACAGGGGGCCCTACGAGCAGTACTTC	CASSFDRGPYEQYF	TRBV7-2	-	TRBD1	TRBJ2-7
TGTGCCAGCAAAGAACCAGGGTTGACCTACGAGCAGTACTTC	CASKEPGLTYEQYF	TRBV7-8	-	-	TRBJ2-7
TGTGCCAGCAGCCATATGCACAATGAGCAGTTCTTC	CASSHMHNEQFF	TRBV3-1/TRBV3-2	-	-	TRBJ2-1
TGTGCCAGCAGCGGGGGACAGCCGGACGAGACCCAGTACTTC	CASSGGQPDETQYF	TRBV7-3	-	TRBD1	TRBJ2-5
TGTGCCAGCAGCAAAGGTGTAACCTACGAGCAGTACTTC	CASSKGVTYEQYF	TRBV7-9	-	-	TRBJ2-7
TGTGCCAGCAGTTTCTTCCCCGGCCGTGCTAGCACAGATACGCAGTATTTT	CASSFFPGRASTDTQYF	TRBV28	once	-	TRBJ2-3
TGTGCCAGCAGTCCCGGGACAGCGAGCAAGCAGTACTTC	CASSPGTASKQYF	TRBV11-1	-	TRBD1	TRBJ2-7
TGTGCCAGCTCACCATTAGGAGACAGGGGGTCCGAGCAGTACTTC	CASSPLGDRGSEQYF	TRBV18	-	TRBD1	TRBJ2-7
TGTGCCAGCAAGGCGGACGTGAACACTGAAGCTTTCTTT	CASKADVNTEAFF	TRBV2	-	-	TRBJ1-1
TGTGCCAGCAGCGACACCGGGCAAAGTGAGACCCAGTACTTC	CASSDTGQSETQYF	TRBV7-9	-	-	TRBJ2-5
TGTGCCACCAGTGATCCTAGTCGAGAGACCCAGTACTTC	CATSDPSRETQYF	TRBV24-1	-	-	TRBJ2-5
TGTGCCAGCAGCTTAGCTCTGGCTAGCGGGGCGGCAGATACGCAGTATTTT	CASSLALASGAADTQYF	TRBV7-2	-	TRBD2	TRBJ2-3
TGTGCCAGCAGCCAGCGGGAGGGGAGGGAGCAGTACTTC	CASSQREGREQYF	TRBV7-2	-	TRBD2	TRBJ2-7
TGTGCCAGCAGCTTGGCCAGGGTCTCTGAAGCTTTCTTT	CASSLARVSEAFF	TRBV5-6	-	-	TRBJ1-1
TGTGCCAGCAGCCAACCGGGGACTGAAGCTTTCTTT	CASSQPGTEAFF	TRBV14	-	-	TRBJ1-1
TGCGCCAGCAGCTTGACTAATGGGAACACTGAAGCTTTCTTT	CASSLTNGNTEAFF	TRBV5-1	-	-	TRBJ1-1
TGCGCCAGCAGCTTGGAGGGACTAGACCACGAGCAGTACTTC	CASSLEGLDHEQYF	TRBV5-1	-	TRBD2	TRBJ2-7